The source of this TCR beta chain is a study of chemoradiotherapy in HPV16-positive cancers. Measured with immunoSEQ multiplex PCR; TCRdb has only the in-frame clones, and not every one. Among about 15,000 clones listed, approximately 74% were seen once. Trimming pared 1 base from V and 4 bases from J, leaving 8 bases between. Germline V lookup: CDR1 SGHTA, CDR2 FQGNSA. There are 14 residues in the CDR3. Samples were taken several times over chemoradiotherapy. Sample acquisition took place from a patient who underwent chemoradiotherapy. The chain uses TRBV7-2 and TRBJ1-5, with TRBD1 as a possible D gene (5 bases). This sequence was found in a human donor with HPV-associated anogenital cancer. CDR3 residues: CASSLGDGNQPQHF. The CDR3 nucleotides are TGTGCCAGCAGCTTAGGGGACGGGAATCAGCCCCAGCATTTT.